Each of the 29 T cell receptor beta chains below was sequenced from the same sample in a study of blood T cells in healthy people across ages. A second PCR, run for about 6 to 11 cycles, used a sample-barcoded 5' primer plus a J-beta primer mix. TCRdb processed the 5' RACE reads anew with MiXCR; each CDR3 protein has one entry. The data contain approximately 290,000 distinct CDR3 sequences, around 30% of them seen just once; the ten biggest clones take up around 29%. Sequenced sample: blood. These receptors were obtained from a woman in her 70s in good health.

This clonotype has a handful of counts. The V call is TRBV25-1, the J call TRBJ1-6; no reliable D call. Trimming left V 6 bases short and J 2 bases short, with 11 bases between. This CDR3 comprises 15 residues. Germline lookup yields CDR1 MGHDK and CDR2 SYGVNS. This chain's CDR3 is CASSPPGTYNSPLHF. CDR3 DNA sequence: TGTGCCAGCAGCCCCCCGGGAACCTATAATTCACCCCTCCACTTT.

This clonotype was observed a handful of times. The genes are TRBV9 and TRBJ2-3; TRBD2 aligns across 9 bases. CDR1 is SGDLS and CDR2 is YYNGEE in the germline V gene. This CDR3 contains 15 residues. J gave up 4 bases and V 2 bases, and 5 bases lay outside the gene matches. The CDR3, as DNA: TGTGCCAGCAGCGTTGCTAGCGGGAAAGCAGATACGCAGTATTTT. Translating gives CASSVASGKADTQYF. Complete variable domain (other parts from reference TRBV9 and TRBJ2-3): DSGVTQTPKHLITATGQRVTLRCSPRSGDLSVYWYQQSLDQGLQFLIQYYNGEERAKGNILERFSAQQFPDLHSELNLSSLELGDSALYFCASSVASGKADTQYFGPGTRLTVL.

This clonotype has just a few counts. The genes are TRBV7-2 and TRBJ2-5, with D maybe TRBD2 (7 bases). Germline V gene data show CDR1 as SGHTA and CDR2 as FQGNSA. V was trimmed by 1 base and J by 2 bases, leaving 14 bases between them. The CDR3 covers 16 residues. CDR3 DNA sequence: TGTGCCAGCAGCTTAGGGTTGCGGGGGCCGCAAGAGACCCAGTACTTC. This gives the protein CASSLGLRGPQETQYF.

This clonotype was detected a few times. The J gene is TRBJ2-5, the V gene TRBV18, with a possible D match to TRBD1 (6 bases). The closer fit of TRBJ2-1 to the DNA end suggests the J call may be wrong. Germline V gene lookup returns CDR1 KGHSH and CDR2 LQKENI. The length of the CDR3 is 15 residues. The CDR3 DNA sequence: TGTGCCAGCTCAATCGGGCAAGCAGGGGTTAATGAGCAGTTCTTC. Translation gives CASSIGQAGVNEQFF.

In its sample, this clonotype was seen a few times. This chain joins TRBV24-1 and TRBJ2-7; tentatively, D is TRBD2 (5 bases). Germline V lookup: CDR1 KGHDR, CDR2 SFDVKD. V was shortened by 10 bases and J by 2 bases, with 23 bases between the two germline ends. The CDR3 has 16 residues. This chain's CDR3 is CATKGLGRRRPYEQYF. CDR3 DNA: TGTGCCACTAAAGGCCTCGGGCGGAGGAGGCCCTACGAGCAGTACTTC.

The chain recombines TRBV28 with TRBJ1-3; D is perhaps TRBD1 (5 bases). Germline assignment: CDR1 MDHEN and CDR2 SYDVKM. This CDR3 has 17 residues. V lost 7 bases and J lost 0, with 19 bases in between. CDR3 sequence (DNA): TGTGCCAGCACCTCCCAGGGAAGGGATCCCTCTGGAAACACCATATATTTT. This codes for CASTSQGRDPSGNTIYF. The whole variable domain, filled in from reference TRBV28 and TRBJ1-3, reads DVKVTQSSRYLVKRTGEKVFLECVQDMDHENMFWYRQDPGLGLRLIYFSYDVKMKEKGDIPEGYSVSREKKERFSLILESASTNQTSMYLCASTSQGRDPSGNTIYFGEGSWLTVV.

This clonotype was seen a handful of times. The chain couples TRBV4-3 to TRBJ2-5; the D is unclear. V lost 4 bases and J 3 bases, leaving 9 bases between the germline ends. CDR3 length: 13 amino acids. CDR1 is LGHNA and CDR2 is YSLEER in the germline V gene. This CDR3 reads CASSPRIEETQYF. Here the CDR3 DNA reads TGCGCCAGCAGCCCCCGAATAGAAGAGACCCAGTACTTC.

This clonotype was observed a single time. The chain has TRBV5-1 and TRBJ2-2, with D perhaps TRBD1 (6 bases). There are 14 residues in the CDR3. The germline V gene encodes CDR1 SGHRS and CDR2 YFSETQ. With 4 bases removed from V and 7 bases from J, the gap between germline ends came to 14 bases. The CDR3: CASSGGQFGGELFF. CDR3 sequence (DNA): TGCGCCAGCAGCGGAGGACAGTTCGGCGGGGAGCTGTTTTTT.

This clonotype was recorded a few times. A read error may explain this, as a much larger clone is one base away. The V and J genes are TRBV7-2 and TRBJ2-5; 8 bases line up with TRBD1. The CDR3 sequence is 15 residues long. Germline CDR1 SGHTA, CDR2 FQGNSA. The CDR3: CVSSLALRGRETQYF. The CDR3 bases are TGTGTCAGCAGCTTAGCGCTCAGGGGGCGGGAGACCCAGTACTTC.

This clonotype appeared many times. V and J are TRBV6-2 or TRBV6-3 and TRBJ2-5; 10 bases line up with TRBD1. V dropped 5 bases and J dropped 13; count of bases not matched to a gene: 13. The CDR3 runs to 14 residues. CDR1 and CDR2 from the germline V gene are MNHEY and SVGEGT. Written as DNA, the CDR3 is TGTGCCAGCAGTGATTCCGGGACAGGGGTTTTCTGGTACTTC. Its protein is CASSDSGTGVFWYF.

This chain links TRBV28 with TRBJ1-6; 10 bases align to TRBD1. Trimming took 5 bases from V and 7 from J; bases not matched to a gene: 8. The CDR3 is made up of 16 amino acids. CDR1 MDHEN and CDR2 SYDVKM come from the germline V gene. The CDR3 reads CASSPTGQGENSPLHF. CDR3 in DNA: TGTGCCAGCAGTCCCACCGGACAGGGGGAGAATTCACCCCTCCACTTT.

V usage is TRBV7-9 and J usage is TRBJ2-5, with D possibly matching TRBD1 (6 bases). The CDR3 is made up of 15 amino acids. Germline values: CDR1 SEHNR, CDR2 FQNEAQ (reference sequence). V lost 2 bases, J lost 3 bases, and 13 bases lay in between. CDR3 DNA sequence: TGTGCCAGCAGCTTACAGGGGACACCTAAAGAGACCCAGTACTTC. Protein: CASSLQGTPKETQYF.

The chain carries TRBV14 and TRBJ1-4; a possible D gene is TRBD1 (5 bases). CDR3 length: 15 amino acids. Germline lookup yields CDR1 SGHDN and CDR2 FVKESK. Deletions cut 1 base from V and 6 bases from J, with 12 bases between. The CDR3 nucleotides are TGTGCCAGCAGCCAAGTAAGCGACAGAGATGAAAAACTGTTTTTT. Its translation is CASSQVSDRDEKLFF.

The count of this clonotype is one. The rearrangement links TRBV4-1 to TRBJ2-5, with no clear D. CDR1 and CDR2 (germline): MGHRA, YSYEKL. This CDR3 is 14 amino acids long. Trimming left V 1 base short and J 1 base short, with 7 bases between. In DNA, the CDR3 is TGCGCCAGCAGCCAAGTGGGCAGCCAAGAGACCCAGTACTTC. Protein: CASSQVGSQETQYF.

In its sample, this clonotype was seen a few times. The chain joins TRBV3-1 to TRBJ1-1; TRBD1 is a possible D gene (6 bases). Germline CDR1 is LGHDT and CDR2 is YNNKEL (reference sequence). CDR3 size: 13 residues. Trimming took off 1 base at V and 11 bases at J, with 14 bases between the two ends. The CDR3 loop is CASSQVNRAEAFF. CDR3 coding DNA: TGTGCCAGCAGCCAAGTTAACAGGGCGGAGGCTTTCTTT. Combining the CDR3 with reference TRBV3-1 and TRBJ1-1 gives the whole variable domain DTAVSQTPKYLVTQMGNDKSIKCEQNLGHDTMYWYKQDSKKFLKIMFSYNNKELIINETVPNRFSPKSPDKAHLNLHINSLELGDSAVYFCASSQVNRAEAFFGQGTRLTVV.

V is TRBV7-2 and J is TRBJ2-1; D unclear. V lost 3 bases, J lost 7 bases, and 7 bases lay in between. The CDR3 has 12 amino acids. CDR1 and CDR2 (germline): SGHTA, FQGNSA. In nucleotides, the CDR3 is TGTGCCAGCAGCTTTGGCCTAAATGAGCAGTTCTTC. Its protein product is CASSFGLNEQFF.

This clonotype was found a few times. The chain carries TRBV7-7 and TRBJ2-5, with D maybe TRBD2 (6 bases). The CDR3 consists of 13 residues. Per germline, CDR1 SSHAT and CDR2 FNYEAQ (reference sequence). The CDR3 nucleotides read TGTGCTAGCGCCACGGGACTTGCAGAGACCCAGTACTTC. Amino acid sequence: CASATGLAETQYF.

The gene calls are TRBV7-9 and TRBJ1-1; TRBD1 might be the D (5 bases). This CDR3 contains 12 residues. Trimming removed 4 bases at V and 8 bases at J, with 11 bases between. Looked up from germline, CDR1 is SEHNR and CDR2 is FQNEAQ (reference sequence). CDR3 loop: CASSSGGGEAFF. The CDR3 DNA reads TGTGCCAGCAGCTCGGGCGGGGGGGAAGCTTTCTTT.

The chain has TRBV5-1 and TRBJ2-7, with TRBD2 matching over 7 bases. The V gene end was trimmed by 0 bases and the J gene end by 3 bases; junction bases not matched to a gene: 9. Germline V gives CDR1 SGHRS, CDR2 YFSETQ. There are 16 residues in the CDR3. CDR3 DNA sequence: TGCGCCAGCAGCTTGGCGGGGGGAAATCCCAACTACGAGCAGTACTTC. It encodes CASSLAGGNPNYEQYF.

The J gene is TRBJ2-1, the V gene TRBV12-3 or TRBV12-4; TRBD2 matches 10 bases. This CDR3 has 15 residues. The trim removed 5 bases at V and 4 bases at J, leaving 5 bases unmatched. In nucleotides, the CDR3 is TGTGCCAGCAGTCAACTAGCGGGGCGATACAATGAGCAGTTCTTC. It specifies CASSQLAGRYNEQFF.

The rearrangement joins TRBV12-5 to TRBJ2-1; possible D gene TRBD2, 5 bases. The CDR3 spans 13 residues. Trimming took 3 bases from V and 6 from J, leaving 9 bases between them. Looked up from germline, CDR1 is LGHNT and CDR2 is FRNRAP. CDR3 amino acids: CASGLGLANEQFF. The CDR3 nucleotides read TGTGCTAGTGGTTTAGGGCTAGCCAATGAGCAGTTCTTC.

The chain combines TRBV28 with TRBJ1-1; TRBD1 is a possible D gene (5 bases). The CDR3 is 13 residues long. CDR1 and CDR2 from the germline V gene are MDHEN and SYDVKM. V was cut by 7 bases and J by 0 bases, with 9 bases left in between. CDR3 in amino acids: CASKRGVNTEAFF. The CDR3 nucleotides read TGTGCCAGCAAGCGGGGCGTGAACACTGAAGCTTTCTTT.

The chain links TRBV4-1 to TRBJ2-5; D not certain. The CDR3 is 13 residues long. V lost 4 bases to trimming and J lost 5 bases, with 11 bases between them. CDR1 is MGHRA and CDR2 is YSYEKL in the germline V gene. Written as DNA, the CDR3 is TGCGCCAGCAGCCCCACAATGGCGGAGACCCAGTACTTC. It yields the protein CASSPTMAETQYF.

The V and J genes are TRBV20-1 and TRBJ2-3, with D unclear. The CDR3 has 12 amino acids. Germline V gives CDR1 DFQATT, CDR2 SNEGSKA (reference sequence). The V end lost 6 bases, the J end lost 4 bases, and 11 bases lay between the germline ends. CDR3 sequence reads: CSALRLPDTQYF. DNA of the CDR3: TGCAGTGCCCTAAGATTGCCAGATACGCAGTATTTT.

The CDR3 DNA reads TGTGCCAGCCACACCCAAACCAGTGGGCAGTACTTC. Amino acids: CASHTQTSGQYF. This chain uses TRBV28 with TRBJ2-5; D is unclear. The V gene's germline CDR1 is MDHEN and CDR2 SYDVKM. Trimming stripped 8 bases from V and 11 bases from J, with 18 bases between. This CDR3 spans 12 amino acids.

The sample holds one count of this clonotype. The genes are TRBV2 and TRBJ1-1; D not certain. The V and J ends lost 1 base and 4 bases respectively, with 7 bases between them. The V gene's germline CDR1 is SNHLY and CDR2 FYNNEI. There are 13 residues in the CDR3. In DNA, the CDR3 is TGTGCCAGCAGTGAAGGATGGGCCACTGAAGCTTTCTTT. It specifies CASSEGWATEAFF.

The gene calls are TRBV20-1 and TRBJ1-1; D remains unclear. The V end lost 3 bases, the J end lost 1 base, and 9 bases lay between the germline ends. The CDR3 runs 13 residues. Per the germline V gene, CDR1 is DFQATT and CDR2 is SNEGSKA (reference sequence). DNA of the CDR3: TGCAGTGCTAGGCGGAATCAGAACACTGAAGCTTTCTTT. This gives the protein CSARRNQNTEAFF.

This clonotype occurred a few times. The chain recombines TRBV7-2 with TRBJ2-5; D is uncertain. In germline, CDR1 is SGHTA, CDR2 FQGNSA. This CDR3 spans 11 amino acids. In nucleotides, the CDR3 is TGTGCGGCCCAGAACCAAGAGACCCAGTACTTC. It translates to CAAQNQETQYF.

The J gene is TRBJ1-1, the V gene TRBV12-3 or TRBV12-4, with a weak D call TRBD1 (6 bases). CDR3 length equals 15 residues. The V and J ends lost 10 bases and 2 bases respectively, with 20 bases between them. The CDR3 protein is CAIKGQYLFNTEAFF. CDR3 coding DNA: TGTGCCATAAAAGGACAGTATCTATTTAACACTGAAGCTTTCTTT.